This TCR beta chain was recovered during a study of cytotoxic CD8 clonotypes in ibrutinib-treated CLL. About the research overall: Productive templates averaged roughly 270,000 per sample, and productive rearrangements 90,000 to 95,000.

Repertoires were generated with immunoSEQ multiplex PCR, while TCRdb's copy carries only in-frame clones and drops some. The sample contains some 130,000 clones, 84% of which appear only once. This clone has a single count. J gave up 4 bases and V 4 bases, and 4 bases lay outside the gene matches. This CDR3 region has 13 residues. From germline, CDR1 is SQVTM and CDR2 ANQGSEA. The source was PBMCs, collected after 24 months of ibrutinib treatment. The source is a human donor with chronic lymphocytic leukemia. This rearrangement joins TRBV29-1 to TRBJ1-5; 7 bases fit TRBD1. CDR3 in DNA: TGCAGCGTTGCGACAGGGACGAATCAGCCCCAGCATTTT. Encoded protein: CSVATGTNQPQHF.